The rows below give T cell receptor beta chains drawn from one sample of a study of cytomegalovirus exposure and HLA in healthy donors. Only in-frame clones appear in the TCRdb table, and some are missing; sequencing was by immunoSEQ multiplex PCR. The data show some 150,000 clones, about 64% seen once. Material: PBMCs. The receptors here all came from a middle-aged woman in good health and CMV-seronegative. Each CDR3 is given with its conserved first and last residue. Each record gives: CDR3 protein, CDR3 DNA, clone size, D gene, V gene, J gene. The D gene is left open where the match is weak. Size tells how often a clone was seen (once, few, many) or the class of an expanded clone, and some rows leave it out.

CDR3: CASSPTSGGRDTQYF; DNA: TGTGCCAGCAGCCCGACTAGCGGGGGGCGAGATACGCAGTATTTT; size: -; D: TRBD2; V: TRBV7-9; J: TRBJ2-3
CDR3: CASRVGQIEETQYF; DNA: TGTGCCAGCAGAGTCGGACAGATAGAAGAGACCCAGTACTTC; size: -; D: -; V: TRBV2; J: TRBJ2-5
CDR3: CASSLAWGHLSGANVLTF; DNA: TGTGCCAGCAGCTTAGCTTGGGGACACCTCTCTGGGGCCAACGTCCTGACTTTC; size: -; D: -; V: TRBV7-2; J: TRBJ2-6
CDR3: CASSQGLLNTEAFF; DNA: TGCGCCAGCAGCCAGGGACTTTTGAACACTGAAGCTTTCTTT; size: -; D: -; V: TRBV5-1; J: TRBJ1-1
CDR3: CSVDQGYTF; DNA: TGCAGCGTTGATCAGGGCTACACCTTC; size: few; D: -; V: TRBV29-1; J: TRBJ1-2
CDR3: CASSQGTGSYNEQFF; DNA: TGTGCCAGCTCACAGGGGACAGGGTCCTACAATGAGCAGTTCTTC; size: -; D: TRBD1; V: TRBV18; J: TRBJ2-1
CDR3: CASSYSSSGMVHEQYF; DNA: TGTGCCAGCAGTTACTCGTCATCAGGGATGGTCCACGAGCAGTACTTC; size: -; D: -; V: TRBV6-5; J: TRBJ2-7
CDR3: CASSPGQTNEKLFF; DNA: TGCGCCAGCAGCCCCGGACAGACTAATGAAAAACTGTTTTTT; size: -; D: -; V: TRBV4-1; J: TRBJ1-4
CDR3: CASSSTSEEQYF; DNA: TGTGCCAGCAGTTCGACTAGCGAGGAGCAGTACTTC; size: -; D: TRBD2; V: TRBV6-5; J: TRBJ2-7
CDR3: CASSPGHQGNTIYF; DNA: TGTGCCAGCAGTCCGGGACACCAAGGAAACACCATATATTTT; size: -; D: -; V: TRBV25-1; J: TRBJ1-3
CDR3: CASSNNPGASTDTQYF; DNA: TGTGCCAGCAGTAATAACCCTGGGGCTAGCACAGATACGCAGTATTTT; size: -; D: -; V: TRBV27; J: TRBJ2-3
CDR3: CASSEVKGQGGTYEQYF; DNA: TGTGCCAGCAGTGAAGTAAAAGGACAGGGCGGAACCTACGAGCAGTACTTC; size: few; D: TRBD1; V: TRBV6-1; J: TRBJ2-7
CDR3: CASSQGNRGYNSPLHF; DNA: TGTGCCAGCAGCCAAGGGAACAGGGGTTATAATTCACCCCTCCACTTT; size: few; D: TRBD1; V: TRBV4-2; J: TRBJ1-6
CDR3: CAWTGSGGELFF; DNA: TGTGCCTGGACAGGGTCGGGCGGGGAGCTGTTTTTT; size: -; D: -; V: TRBV30; J: TRBJ2-2
CDR3: CAISADSRNGYTF; DNA: TGTGCCATCAGCGCGGACAGCCGGAATGGCTACACCTTC; size: -; D: -; V: TRBV10-3; J: TRBJ1-2
CDR3: CASSLQGAHQSTGELFF; DNA: TGCGCCAGCAGCCTTCAGGGGGCCCACCAGTCCACCGGGGAGCTGTTTTTT; size: -; D: TRBD1; V: TRBV5-1; J: TRBJ2-2
CDR3: CASSLAAGGANTEAFF; DNA: TGTGCCAGCAGCTTAGCTGCAGGGGGAGCGAACACTGAAGCTTTCTTT; size: -; D: TRBD1; V: TRBV7-9; J: TRBJ1-1
CDR3: CASSLMSVGDEYF; DNA: TGTGCCAGCAGCTTGATGTCTGTGGGAGACGAGTACTTC; size: -; D: -; V: TRBV5-5; J: TRBJ2-5
CDR3: CASSQGTPGQGGNTIYF; DNA: TGCGCCAGCAGCCAAGGAACCCCGGGGCAGGGGGGAAACACCATATATTTT; size: -; D: -; V: TRBV4-3; J: TRBJ1-3
CDR3: CASSLAARIEGYTF; DNA: TGTGCCAGCAGCTTAGCAGCTCGAATTGAGGGCTACACCTTC; size: few; D: -; V: TRBV7-2; J: TRBJ1-2
CDR3: CSVVGGPSEKLFF; DNA: TGCAGCGTTGTGGGGGGGCCGAGTGAAAAACTGTTTTTT; size: -; D: -; V: TRBV29-1; J: TRBJ1-4